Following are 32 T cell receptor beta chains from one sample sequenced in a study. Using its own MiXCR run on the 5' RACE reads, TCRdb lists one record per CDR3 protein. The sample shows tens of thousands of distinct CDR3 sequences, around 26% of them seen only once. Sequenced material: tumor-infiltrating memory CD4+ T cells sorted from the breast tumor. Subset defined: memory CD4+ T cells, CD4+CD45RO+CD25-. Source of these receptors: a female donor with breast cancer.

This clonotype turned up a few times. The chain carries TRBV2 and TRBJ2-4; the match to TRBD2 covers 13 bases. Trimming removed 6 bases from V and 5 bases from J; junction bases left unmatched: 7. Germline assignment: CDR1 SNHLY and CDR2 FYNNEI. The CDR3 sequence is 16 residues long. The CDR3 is CASRQGLAGVENIQYF. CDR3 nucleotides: TGTGCCAGCAGGCAAGGACTAGCGGGAGTAGAAAACATTCAGTACTTC.

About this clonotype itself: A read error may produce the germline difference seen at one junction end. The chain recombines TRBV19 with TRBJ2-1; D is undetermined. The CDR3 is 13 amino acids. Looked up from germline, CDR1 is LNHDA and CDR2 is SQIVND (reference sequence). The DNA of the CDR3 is TGTGCCAGTAGTACTTCCAGGATGGCCGAGCTGTTCTTC. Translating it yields CASSTSRMAELFF.

The chain's CDR3 is CSARGQNGELFF. The CDR3 DNA reads TGCAGTGCTAGGGGTCAGAACGGGGAGCTGTTTTTT. The chain links TRBV20-1 to TRBJ2-2; D gene ambiguous. Looked up from germline, CDR1 is DFQATT and CDR2 is SNEGSKA (reference sequence). The CDR3 is 12 amino acids. V lost 3 bases to trimming and J lost 7 bases, with 9 bases between them.

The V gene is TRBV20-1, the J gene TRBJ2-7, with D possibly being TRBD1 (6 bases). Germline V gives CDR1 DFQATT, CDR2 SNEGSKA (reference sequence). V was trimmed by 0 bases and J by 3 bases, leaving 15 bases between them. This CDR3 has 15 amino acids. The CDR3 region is CSARDSDSLNYEQYF. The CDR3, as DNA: TGCAGTGCTAGAGATTCGGACAGCCTGAACTACGAGCAGTACTTC.

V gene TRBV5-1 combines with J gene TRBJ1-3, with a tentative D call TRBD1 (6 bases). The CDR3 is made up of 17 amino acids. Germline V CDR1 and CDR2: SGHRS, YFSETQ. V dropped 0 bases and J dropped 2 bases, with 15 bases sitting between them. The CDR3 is CASSLEGLGAAGNTIYF. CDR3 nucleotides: TGCGCCAGCAGCTTGGAAGGTCTGGGGGCGGCTGGAAACACCATATATTTT.

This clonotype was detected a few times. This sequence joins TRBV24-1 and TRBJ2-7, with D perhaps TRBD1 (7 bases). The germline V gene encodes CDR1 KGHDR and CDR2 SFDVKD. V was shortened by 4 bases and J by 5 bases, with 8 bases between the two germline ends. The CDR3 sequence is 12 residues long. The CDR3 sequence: CATSDRGDEQYF. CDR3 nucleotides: TGTGCCACCAGTGACAGGGGGGACGAGCAGTACTTC.

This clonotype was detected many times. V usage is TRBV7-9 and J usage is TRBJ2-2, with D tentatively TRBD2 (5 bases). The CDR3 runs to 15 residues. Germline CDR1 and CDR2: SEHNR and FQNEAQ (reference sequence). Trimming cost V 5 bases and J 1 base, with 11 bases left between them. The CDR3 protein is CASSGRTGNTGELFF. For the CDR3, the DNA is TGTGCCAGCAGCGGCAGGACTGGGAACACCGGGGAGCTGTTTTTT.

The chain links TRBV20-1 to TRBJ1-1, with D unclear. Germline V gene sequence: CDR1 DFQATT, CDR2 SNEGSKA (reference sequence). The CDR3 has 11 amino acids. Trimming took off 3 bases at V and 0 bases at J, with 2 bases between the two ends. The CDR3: CSASMNTEAFF. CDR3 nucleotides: TGCAGTGCTAGCATGAACACTGAAGCTTTCTTT.

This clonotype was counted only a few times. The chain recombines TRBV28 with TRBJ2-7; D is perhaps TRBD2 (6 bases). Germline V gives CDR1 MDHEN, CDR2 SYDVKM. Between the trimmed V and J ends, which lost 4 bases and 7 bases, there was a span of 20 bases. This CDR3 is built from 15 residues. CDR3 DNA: TGTGCCAGCAGTTGGCCGGGACTGGAAACGGGGGAGCAGTACTTC. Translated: CASSWPGLETGEQYF.

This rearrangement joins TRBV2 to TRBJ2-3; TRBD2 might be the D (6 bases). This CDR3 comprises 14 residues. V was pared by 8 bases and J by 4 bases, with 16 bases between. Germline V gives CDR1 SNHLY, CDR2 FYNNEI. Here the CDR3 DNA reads TGTGCCAGCGTTGTTGGAGGGAGCGCAGATACGCAGTATTTT. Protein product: CASVVGGSADTQYF.

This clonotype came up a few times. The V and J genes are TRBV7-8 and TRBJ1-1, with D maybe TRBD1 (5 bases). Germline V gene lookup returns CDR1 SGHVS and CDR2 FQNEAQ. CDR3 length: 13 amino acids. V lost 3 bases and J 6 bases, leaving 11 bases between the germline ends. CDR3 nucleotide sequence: TGTGCCAGCAGCTTGACTCAGGGAGCTGAAGCTTTCTTT. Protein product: CASSLTQGAEAFF.

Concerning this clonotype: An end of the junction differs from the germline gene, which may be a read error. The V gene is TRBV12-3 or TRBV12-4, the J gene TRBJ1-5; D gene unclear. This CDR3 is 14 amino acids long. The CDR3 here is CVSSFLGSNQPKHF. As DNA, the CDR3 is TGTGTCAGCAGTTTCTTAGGAAGCAATCAGCCCAAGCATTTT.

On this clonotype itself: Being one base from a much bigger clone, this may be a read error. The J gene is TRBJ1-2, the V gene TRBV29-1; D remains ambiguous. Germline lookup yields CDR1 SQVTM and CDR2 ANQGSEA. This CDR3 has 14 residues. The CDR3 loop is CSAEDSTDNYGYTF. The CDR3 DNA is TGCAGCGCTGAAGATTCGACGGACAACTATGGCTACACCTTC.

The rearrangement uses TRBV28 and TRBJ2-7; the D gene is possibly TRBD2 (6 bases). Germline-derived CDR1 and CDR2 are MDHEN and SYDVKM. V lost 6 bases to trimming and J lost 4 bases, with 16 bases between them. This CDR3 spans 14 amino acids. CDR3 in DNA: TGTGCCAGCAGACCCCCGTCCCGGGGGTACGAGCAGTACTTC. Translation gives CASRPPSRGYEQYF.

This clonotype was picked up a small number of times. CDR3 bases: TGTGCCACCGGACTTCAGGGGGCGAACACTGAAGCTTTCTTT. Its protein product is CATGLQGANTEAFF. The chain employs TRBV6-2 or TRBV6-3 and TRBJ1-1; 8 bases are a match to TRBD1. The CDR3 is 14 amino acids. From germline, CDR1 is MNHEY and CDR2 SVGEGT. The junction had 8 bases not matched to a gene; V was cut back by 10 bases and J by 1 base.

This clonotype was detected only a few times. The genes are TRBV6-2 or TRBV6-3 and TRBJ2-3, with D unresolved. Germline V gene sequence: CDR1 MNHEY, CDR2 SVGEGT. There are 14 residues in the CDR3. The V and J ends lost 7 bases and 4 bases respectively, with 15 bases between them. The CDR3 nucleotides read TGTGCCAGCACTGGGCGGAGCCCCCCAGATACGCAGTATTTT. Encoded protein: CASTGRSPPDTQYF.

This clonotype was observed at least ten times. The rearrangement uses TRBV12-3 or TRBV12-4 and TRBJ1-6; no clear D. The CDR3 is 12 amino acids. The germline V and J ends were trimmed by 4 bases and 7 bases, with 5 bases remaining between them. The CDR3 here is CASSSSNSPLHF. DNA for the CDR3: TGTGCCAGCAGTTCATCGAATTCACCCCTCCACTTT.

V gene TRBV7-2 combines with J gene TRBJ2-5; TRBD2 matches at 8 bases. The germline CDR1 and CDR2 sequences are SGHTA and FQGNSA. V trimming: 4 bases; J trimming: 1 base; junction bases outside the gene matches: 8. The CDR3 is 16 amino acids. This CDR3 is CASSSSGGGFQETQYF. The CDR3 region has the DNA TGTGCCAGCAGCTCCTCGGGAGGGGGTTTCCAAGAGACCCAGTACTTC.

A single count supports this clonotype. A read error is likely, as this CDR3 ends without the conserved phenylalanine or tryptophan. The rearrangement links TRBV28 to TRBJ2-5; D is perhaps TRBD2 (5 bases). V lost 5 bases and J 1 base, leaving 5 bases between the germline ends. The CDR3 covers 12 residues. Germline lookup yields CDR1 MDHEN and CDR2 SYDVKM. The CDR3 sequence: CASSEGQETQYL. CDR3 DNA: TGTGCCAGCAGTGAGGGCCAAGAGACCCAGTACTTA.

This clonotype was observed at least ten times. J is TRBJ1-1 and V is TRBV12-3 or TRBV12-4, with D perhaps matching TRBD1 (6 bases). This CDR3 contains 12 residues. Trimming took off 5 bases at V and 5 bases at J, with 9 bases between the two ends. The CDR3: CASSGTRTEAFF. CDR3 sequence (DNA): TGTGCCAGCAGTGGGACACGGACTGAAGCTTTCTTT.

The CDR3 is CASSPAAGGAYEQYF. The CDR3 coding sequence is TGTGCCAGCAGCCCCGCGGCGGGAGGCGCCTACGAGCAGTACTTC. The genes are TRBV3-1 and TRBJ2-7; 8 nucleotides align to TRBD2. This CDR3 is 15 amino acids long. The germline V gene encodes CDR1 LGHDT and CDR2 YNNKEL (reference sequence). Unmatched junction bases numbered 7, after V lost 4 bases and J lost 2 bases.

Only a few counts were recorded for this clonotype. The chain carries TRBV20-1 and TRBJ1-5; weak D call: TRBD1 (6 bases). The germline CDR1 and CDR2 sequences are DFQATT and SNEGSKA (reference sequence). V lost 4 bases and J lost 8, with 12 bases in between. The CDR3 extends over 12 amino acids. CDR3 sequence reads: CSATQGMEPQHF. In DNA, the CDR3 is TGCAGTGCTACCCAGGGGATGGAGCCCCAGCATTTT.

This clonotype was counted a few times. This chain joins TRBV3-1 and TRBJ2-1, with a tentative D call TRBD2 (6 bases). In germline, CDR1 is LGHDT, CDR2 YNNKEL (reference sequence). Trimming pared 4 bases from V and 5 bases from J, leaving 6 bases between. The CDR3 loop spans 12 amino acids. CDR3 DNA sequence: TGTGCCAGCAGCCGACTAGACAATGAGCAGTTCTTC. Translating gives CASSRLDNEQFF.

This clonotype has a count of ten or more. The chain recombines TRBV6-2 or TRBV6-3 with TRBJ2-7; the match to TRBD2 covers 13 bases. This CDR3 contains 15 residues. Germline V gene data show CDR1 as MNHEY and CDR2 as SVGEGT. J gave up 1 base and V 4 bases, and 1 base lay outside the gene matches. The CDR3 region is CASSSTSGRSYEQYF. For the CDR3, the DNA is TGTGCCAGCAGTTCGACTAGCGGGAGGTCCTACGAGCAGTACTTC.

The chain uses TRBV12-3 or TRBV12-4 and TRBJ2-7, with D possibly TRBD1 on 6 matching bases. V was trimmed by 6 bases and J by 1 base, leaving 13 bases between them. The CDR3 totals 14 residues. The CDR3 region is CASSSTGLSYEQYF. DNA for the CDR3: TGTGCCAGCAGCTCGACAGGCTTATCCTACGAGCAGTACTTC.

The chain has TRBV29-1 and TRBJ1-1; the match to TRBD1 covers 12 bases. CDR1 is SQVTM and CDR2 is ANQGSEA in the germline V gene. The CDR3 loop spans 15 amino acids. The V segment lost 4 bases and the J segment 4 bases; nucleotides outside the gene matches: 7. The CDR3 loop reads CSVAGTGGFGTEAFF. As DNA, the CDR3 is TGCAGCGTTGCGGGGACAGGGGGCTTTGGCACTGAAGCTTTCTTT.

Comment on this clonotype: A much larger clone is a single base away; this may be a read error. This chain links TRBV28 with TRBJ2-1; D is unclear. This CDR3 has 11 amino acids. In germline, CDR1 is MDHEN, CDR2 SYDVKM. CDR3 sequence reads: CASSFYSEQFF. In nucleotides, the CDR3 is TGTGCCAGCAGTTTCTACAGTGAGCAGTTCTTC.

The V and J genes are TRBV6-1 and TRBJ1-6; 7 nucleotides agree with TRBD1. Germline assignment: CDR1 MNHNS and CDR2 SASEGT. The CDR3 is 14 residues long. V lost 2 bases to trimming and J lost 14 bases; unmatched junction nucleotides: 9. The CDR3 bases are TGTGCCAGCAGTGAAAAGGGGCAGGGGGGCACCCTCCACTTT. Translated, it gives CASSEKGQGGTLHF.

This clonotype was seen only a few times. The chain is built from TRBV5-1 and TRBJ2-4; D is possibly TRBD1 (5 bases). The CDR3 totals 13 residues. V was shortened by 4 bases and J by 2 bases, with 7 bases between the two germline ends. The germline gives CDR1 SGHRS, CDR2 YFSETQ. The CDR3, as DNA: TGCGCCAGCAGCCAGGGTTCCAAAAACATTCAGTACTTC. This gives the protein CASSQGSKNIQYF.

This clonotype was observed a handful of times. CDR3 sequence (DNA): TGTGCCAGCAGCCCAGGGACTAGCGGGACTTTGAAGACCCAGTACTTC. It translates to CASSPGTSGTLKTQYF. This rearrangement joins TRBV7-9 to TRBJ2-5; TRBD2 agrees at 13 bases. CDR3 length: 16 amino acids. V lost 5 bases, J lost 6 bases, and 9 bases stayed unmatched. CDR1 SEHNR and CDR2 FQNEAQ come from the germline V gene (reference sequence).

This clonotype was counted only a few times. CDR3 DNA: TGTGCCACCAGTGATAGACTAGCGGGGTTGGATACGCAGTATTTT. It is translated as CATSDRLAGLDTQYF. J is TRBJ2-3 and V is TRBV24-1, with 11 bases identical to TRBD2. The CDR3 totals 15 residues. The trim removed 3 bases at V and 6 bases at J, leaving 4 bases unmatched. Germline CDR1 is KGHDR and CDR2 is SFDVKD.

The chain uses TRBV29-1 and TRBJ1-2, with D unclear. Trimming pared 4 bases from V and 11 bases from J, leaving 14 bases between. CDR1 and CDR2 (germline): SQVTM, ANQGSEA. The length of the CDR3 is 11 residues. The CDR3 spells CSVAEQISYTF. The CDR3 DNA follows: TGCAGCGTTGCGGAACAAATTAGTTACACCTTC.